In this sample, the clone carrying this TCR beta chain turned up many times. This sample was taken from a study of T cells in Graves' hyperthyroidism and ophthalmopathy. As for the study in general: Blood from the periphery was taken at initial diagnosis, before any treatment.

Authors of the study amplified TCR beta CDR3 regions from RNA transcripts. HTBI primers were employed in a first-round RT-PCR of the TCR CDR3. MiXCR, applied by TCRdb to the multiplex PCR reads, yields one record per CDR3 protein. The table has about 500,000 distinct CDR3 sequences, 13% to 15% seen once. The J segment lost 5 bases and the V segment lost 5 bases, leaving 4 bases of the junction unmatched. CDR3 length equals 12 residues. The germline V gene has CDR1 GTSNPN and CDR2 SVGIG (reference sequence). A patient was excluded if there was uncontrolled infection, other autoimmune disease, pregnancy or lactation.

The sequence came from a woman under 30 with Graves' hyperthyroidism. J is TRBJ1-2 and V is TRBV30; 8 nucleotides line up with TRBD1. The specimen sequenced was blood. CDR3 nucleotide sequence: TGTGCCTGGGGACAGGGAGGGTATGGCTACACCTTC. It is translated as CAWGQGGYGYTF.